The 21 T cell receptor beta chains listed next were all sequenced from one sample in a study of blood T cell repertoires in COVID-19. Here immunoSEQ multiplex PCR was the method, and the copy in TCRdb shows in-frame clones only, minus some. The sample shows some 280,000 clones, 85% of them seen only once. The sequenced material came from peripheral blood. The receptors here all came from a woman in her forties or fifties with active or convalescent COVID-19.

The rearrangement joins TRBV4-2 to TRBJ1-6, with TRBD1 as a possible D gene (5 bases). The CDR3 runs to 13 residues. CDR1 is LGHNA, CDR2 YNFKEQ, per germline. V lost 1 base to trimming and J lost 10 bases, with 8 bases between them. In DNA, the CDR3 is TGTGCCAGCAGCCAAGCCCGGGGGTCACCCCTCCACTTT. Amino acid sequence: CASSQARGSPLHF.

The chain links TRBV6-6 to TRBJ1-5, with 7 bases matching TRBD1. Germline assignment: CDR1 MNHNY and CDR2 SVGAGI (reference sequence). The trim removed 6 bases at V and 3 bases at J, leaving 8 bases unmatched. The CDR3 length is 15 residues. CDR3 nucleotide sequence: TGTGCCAGCAGGAACCGGGACAGCGTCAATCAGCCCCAGCATTTT. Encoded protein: CASRNRDSVNQPQHF.

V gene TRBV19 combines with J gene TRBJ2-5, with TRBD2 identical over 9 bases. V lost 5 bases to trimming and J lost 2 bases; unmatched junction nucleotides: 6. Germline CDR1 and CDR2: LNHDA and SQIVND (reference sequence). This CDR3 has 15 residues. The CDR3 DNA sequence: TGTGCCAGTAGTCCTGGACTAGCGCATCAAGAGACCCAGTACTTC. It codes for CASSPGLAHQETQYF.

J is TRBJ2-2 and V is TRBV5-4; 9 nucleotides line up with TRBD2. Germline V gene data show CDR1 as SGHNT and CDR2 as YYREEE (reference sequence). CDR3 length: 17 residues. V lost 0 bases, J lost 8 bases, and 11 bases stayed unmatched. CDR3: CASSLVAGGPSGGELFF. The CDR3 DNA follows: TGTGCCAGCAGCTTGGTCGCGGGAGGGCCCTCGGGGGGGGAGCTGTTTTTT.

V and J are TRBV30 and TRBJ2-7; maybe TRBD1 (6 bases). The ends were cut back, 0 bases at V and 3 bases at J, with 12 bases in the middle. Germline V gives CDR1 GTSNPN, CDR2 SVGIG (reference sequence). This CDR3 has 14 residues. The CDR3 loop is CAWSVRGQSYEQYF. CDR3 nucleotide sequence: TGTGCCTGGAGTGTACGAGGACAGAGCTACGAGCAGTACTTC.

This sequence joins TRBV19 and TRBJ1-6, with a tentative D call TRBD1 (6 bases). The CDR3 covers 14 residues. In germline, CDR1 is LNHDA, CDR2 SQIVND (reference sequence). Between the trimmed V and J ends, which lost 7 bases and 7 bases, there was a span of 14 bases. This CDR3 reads CASTPGHVNSPLHF. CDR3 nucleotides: TGTGCCAGTACCCCGGGACATGTGAATTCACCCCTCCACTTT.

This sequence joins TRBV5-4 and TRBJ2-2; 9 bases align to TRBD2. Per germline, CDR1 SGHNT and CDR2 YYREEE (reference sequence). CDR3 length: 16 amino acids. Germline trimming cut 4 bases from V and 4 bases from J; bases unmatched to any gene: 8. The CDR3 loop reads CASSANGGRATGELFF. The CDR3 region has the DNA TGTGCCAGCAGCGCGAACGGCGGGAGGGCCACCGGGGAGCTGTTTTTT.

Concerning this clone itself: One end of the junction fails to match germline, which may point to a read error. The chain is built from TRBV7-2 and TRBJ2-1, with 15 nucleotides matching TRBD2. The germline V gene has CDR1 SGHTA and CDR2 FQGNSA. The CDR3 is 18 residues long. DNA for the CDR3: TGTGCCAGCAGGTTAGGACTAGCGGGAGGGCCAGTCCACAATGAGCAGTTCTTC. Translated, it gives CASRLGLAGGPVHNEQFF.

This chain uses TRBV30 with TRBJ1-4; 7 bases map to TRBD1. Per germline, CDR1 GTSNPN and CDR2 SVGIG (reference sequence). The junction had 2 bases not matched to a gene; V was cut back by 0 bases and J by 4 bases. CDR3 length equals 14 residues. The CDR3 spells CAWSVGQLNEKLFF. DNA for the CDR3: TGTGCCTGGAGTGTGGGACAGCTTAATGAAAAACTGTTTTTT. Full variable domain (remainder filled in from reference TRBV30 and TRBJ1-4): SQTIHQWPATLVQPVGSPLSLECTVEGTSNPNLYWYRQAAGRGLQLLFYSVGIGQISSEVPQNLSASRPQDRQFILSSKKLLLSDSGFYLCAWSVGQLNEKLFFGSGTQLSVL.

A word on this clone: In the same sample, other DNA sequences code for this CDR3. The CDR3 DNA sequence: TGTGCCAGCAGCTTACGTCAGGGTACTGAAGCTTTCTTT. Translated, it gives CASSLRQGTEAFF. The chain links TRBV7-2 to TRBJ1-1; TRBD1 is a possible D gene (5 bases). The V gene lost 2 bases and the J gene lost 5 bases, with 9 bases spanning the gap. The CDR3 loop spans 13 amino acids. From germline, CDR1 is SGHTA and CDR2 FQGNSA. Full variable domain (outside the CDR3, taken from reference TRBV7-2 and TRBJ1-1): GAGVSQSPSNKVTEKGKDVELRCDPISGHTALYWYRQSLGQGLEFLIYFQGNSAPDKSGLPSDRFSAERTGGSVSTLTIQRTQQEDSAVYLCASSLRQGTEAFFGQGTRLTVV.

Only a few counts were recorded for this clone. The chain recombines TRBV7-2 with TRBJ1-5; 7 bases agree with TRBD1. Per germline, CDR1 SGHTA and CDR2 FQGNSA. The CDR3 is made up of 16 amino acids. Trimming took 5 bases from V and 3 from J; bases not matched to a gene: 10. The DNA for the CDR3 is TGTGCCAGCAGCGAACGGACAGGAGCCATCAATCAGCCCCAGCATTTT. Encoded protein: CASSERTGAINQPQHF.

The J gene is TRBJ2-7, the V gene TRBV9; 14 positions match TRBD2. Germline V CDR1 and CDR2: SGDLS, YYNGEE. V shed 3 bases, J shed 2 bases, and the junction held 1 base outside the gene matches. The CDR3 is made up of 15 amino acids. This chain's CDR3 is CASSEGLAGAYEQYF. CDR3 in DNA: TGTGCCAGCAGCGAGGGACTAGCGGGAGCCTACGAGCAGTACTTC.

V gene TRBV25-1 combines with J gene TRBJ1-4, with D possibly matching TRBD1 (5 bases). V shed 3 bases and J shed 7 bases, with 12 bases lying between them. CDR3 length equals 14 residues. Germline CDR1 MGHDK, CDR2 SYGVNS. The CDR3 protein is CASSEAGSGEKLFF. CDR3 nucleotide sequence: TGTGCCAGCAGTGAGGCAGGGTCTGGTGAAAAACTGTTTTTT.

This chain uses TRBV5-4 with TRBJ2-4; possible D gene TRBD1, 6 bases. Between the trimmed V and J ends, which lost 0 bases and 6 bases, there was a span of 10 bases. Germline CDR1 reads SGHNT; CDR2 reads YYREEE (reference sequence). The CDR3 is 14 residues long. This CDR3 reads CASSLGQVGNIQYF. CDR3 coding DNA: TGTGCCAGCAGCTTGGGACAGGTCGGAAACATTCAGTACTTC.

CDR3 coding DNA: TGTGCCAGCAGCTGGGGGACTAGCGGATTAGGGGTCTACGAGCAGTACTTC. It translates to CASSWGTSGLGVYEQYF. J is TRBJ2-7 and V is TRBV7-2; TRBD2 aligns across 11 bases. Germline V gives CDR1 SGHTA, CDR2 FQGNSA. The CDR3 has 17 residues. J was trimmed by 3 bases and V by 4 bases; bases with no gene match: 11. The full variable domain, rest sourced from reference TRBV7-2 and TRBJ2-7, is GAGVSQSPSNKVTEKGKDVELRCDPISGHTALYWYRQSLGQGLEFLIYFQGNSAPDKSGLPSDRFSAERTGGSVSTLTIQRTQQEDSAVYLCASSWGTSGLGVYEQYFGPGTRLTVT.

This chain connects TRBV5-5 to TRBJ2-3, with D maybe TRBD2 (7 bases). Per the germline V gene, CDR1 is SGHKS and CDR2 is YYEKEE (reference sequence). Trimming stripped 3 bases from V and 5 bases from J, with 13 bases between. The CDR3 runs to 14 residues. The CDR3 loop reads CASSWGGVGDTQYF. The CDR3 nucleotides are TGTGCCAGCAGCTGGGGGGGCGTCGGAGATACGCAGTATTTT. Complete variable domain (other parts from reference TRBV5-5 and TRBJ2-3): DAGVTQSPTHLIKTRGQQVTLRCSPISGHKSVSWYQQVLGQGPQFIFQYYEKEERGRGNFPDRFSARQFPNYSSELNVNALLLGDSALYLCASSWGGVGDTQYFGPGTRLTVL.

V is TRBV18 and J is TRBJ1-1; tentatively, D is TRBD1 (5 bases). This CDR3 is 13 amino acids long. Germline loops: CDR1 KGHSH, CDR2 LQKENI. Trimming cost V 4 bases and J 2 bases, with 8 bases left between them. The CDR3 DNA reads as TGTGCCAGCTCACAAGGACAAAACACTGAAGCTTTCTTT. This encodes CASSQGQNTEAFF.

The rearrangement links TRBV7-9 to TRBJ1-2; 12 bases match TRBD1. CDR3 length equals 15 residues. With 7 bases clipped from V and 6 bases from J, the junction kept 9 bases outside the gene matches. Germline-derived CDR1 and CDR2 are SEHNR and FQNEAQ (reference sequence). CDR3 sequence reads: CASTRPGQGAHGYTF. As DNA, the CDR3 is TGTGCCAGCACCCGACCGGGACAGGGGGCTCATGGCTACACCTTC.

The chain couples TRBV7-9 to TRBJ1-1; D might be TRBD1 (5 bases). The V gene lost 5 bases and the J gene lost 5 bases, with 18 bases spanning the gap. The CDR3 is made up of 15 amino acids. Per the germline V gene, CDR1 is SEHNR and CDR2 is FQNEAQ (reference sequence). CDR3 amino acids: CASSRGSGGGTEAFF. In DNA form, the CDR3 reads TGTGCCAGCAGCCGGGGGTCGGGAGGTGGGACTGAAGCTTTCTTT.

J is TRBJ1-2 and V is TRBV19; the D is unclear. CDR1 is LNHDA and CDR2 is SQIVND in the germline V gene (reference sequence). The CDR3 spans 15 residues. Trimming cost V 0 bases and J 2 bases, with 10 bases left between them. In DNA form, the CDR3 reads TGTGCCAGTAGTATAGAGACACGCTTCAACTATGGCTACACCTTC. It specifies CASSIETRFNYGYTF. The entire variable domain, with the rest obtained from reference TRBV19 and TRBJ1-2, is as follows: DGGITQSPKYLFRKEGQNVTLSCEQNLNHDAMYWYRQDPGQGLRLIYYSQIVNDFQKGDIAEGYSVSREKKESFPLTVTSAQKNPTAFYLCASSIETRFNYGYTFGSGTRLTVV.

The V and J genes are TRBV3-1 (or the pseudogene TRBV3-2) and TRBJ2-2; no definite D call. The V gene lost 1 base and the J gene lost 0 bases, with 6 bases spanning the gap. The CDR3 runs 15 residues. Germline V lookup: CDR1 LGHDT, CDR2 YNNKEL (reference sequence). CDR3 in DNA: TGTGCCAGCAGCCAAGGGCCAGCGAACACCGGGGAGCTGTTTTTT. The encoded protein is CASSQGPANTGELFF.